Given below is one T cell receptor beta chain in context. Its antigen remains undetermined. No base-level quality is on record; no much larger clone is a single base apart. This specimen belongs to a study of T-cell memory formation after mild COVID-19 (dated by TCRdb to the early 2020s). Background for the entire study: TCR sequence clusters from the two donors were found to be largely donor specific. The cohort was made up of two young adult volunteers, one female and one male, who were previously healthy. Longitudinal TCRalpha and TCRbeta repertoire sequencing tracked T-cell clones expanding and contracting after mild COVID-19 in two donors. Overall results and qualifications from the work: Some responding clones were found in pre-infection memory, which suggests that pre-existing cross-reactive memory T cells took part in the SARS-CoV-2 response. Contracting CD4+ clones appeared mostly in the CM and EM memory subsets, whereas CD8+ clones were enriched in EMRA. Only a couple of mild cases were covered in the study, and larger cohorts including severe cases with pre-infection samples were considered necessary. Clones that contracted from day 15 to 85 showed balanced CD4/CD8 phenotypes, whereas a second wave of clones that expanded from day 15 to 37 leaned towards CD4+. Whether the second-wave clones peaking on day 37 were SARS-CoV-2 specific was not confirmed.

Ficoll-Paque density gradient centrifugation was used to isolate PBMCs. The germline V gene provides CDR1 KGHSH and CDR2 LQKENI. V is cut by 3 bases and J by 7 bases, and the space between the germline ends is 19 bases. The CDR3 runs 16 residues from the cysteine to the phenylalanine. The read is trimmed to its CDR3 DNA, 48 bases read in frame from base 1. These reads were obtained on an Illumina NovaSeq 6000. cDNA libraries for TCRalpha and TCRbeta were prepared by 5'RACE using constant-segment primers, with sample barcodes and unique molecular identifiers added. Trizol reagent was used to extract RNA from every sample. The libraries were amplified in two PCR steps, and the second step added a second sample barcode and Illumina TruSeq adapters. Sequencing of the libraries was done on an Illumina NovaSeq, producing 2 x 150 bp paired-end reads. Processing in the source paper ran as follows. Demultiplexing of reads and collapsing into UMI-guided consensus sequences were performed with migec v1.2.7. With mixcr v2.1.11, UMI consensuses were aligned to TRA and TRB V and J templates and assembled into clonotypes. A clonotype was counted as expanded or contracted only if both edgeR and NoisET called the change significant, with noise models trained on biological replicates. For edgeR calls, the cutoffs were a false discovery rate-adjusted p below 0.01 and a log2 fold-change threshold of 1. As an exploratory analysis of dynamics, PCA with hierarchical clustering was applied to max-normalized trajectories of the 1000 most abundant clonotypes. The CD4 or CD8 phenotype of responding clones was assigned using the separately sequenced CD4+ and CD8+ repertoires. TCRdb itself trimmed the public reads at Q25 with fastp, ran MiXCR and retained productive beta chains. Each entry merges the rows of one CDR3 protein and shows their most common DNA and genes. The V and J calls shown here were made by TCRdb, not taken from the authors' results. Present in this sample are 350,000 or so distinct CDR3 sequences, roughly 13% of which were seen just once. The ten largest clones represent over 20% of the sample.

The V and J segments used are TRBV18 and TRBJ2-1; D gene: possibly TRBD1, on 6 matching bases. The specimen was PBMCs or a T cell subset sorted from them (not recorded which). The sequence came from a man younger than 35 who had mild COVID-19 (a few samples of this study predate the infection). The sample titles of this study are shuffled in the database, so cell type and time point are left out; the donor was told from shared clones. The CDR3 protein is CASSPRGPETLNEQFF. The nucleotide sequence reads TGTGCCAGCTCACCCAGGGGCCCGGAGACGTTGAATGAGCAGTTCTTC.